The clone carrying this TCR beta chain was recorded many times. Its antigen is undetermined. The germline V gene encodes CDR1 SGHAT and CDR2 FQNNGV. The CDR3 length is 15 residues. The V end was cut by 0 bases, the J end by 4 bases, with 12 bases between. The data are from a study of T cells in Graves' hyperthyroidism and ophthalmopathy. Amplified TCR beta CDR3 regions came from RNA transcripts. With the HTBI primer set, the TCR CDR3 went through a first round of RT-PCR. TCRdb called the multiplex PCR reads again in MiXCR, with one record for every CDR3 protein. The table has 500,000 or so distinct CDR3 sequences, 15% to 20% seen once; the top ten hold 29%. Study-wide findings and caveats: Blood samples included most of the expanded thyroid clonotypes exceeding 0.001. Model-based prediction identified ophthalmopathy a median about 6 months prior to its onset.

Diagnostic decisions used clinical symptoms, serum thyroxine and TRAb, thyroid ultrasound and orbital computed tomography. The sample taken for sequencing was blood. The rearrangement joins TRBV11-2 to TRBJ2-5, with D possibly TRBD1 on 6 matching bases. This TCR was sampled from a woman aged 25 to 39 with Graves' ophthalmopathy. In DNA form, the CDR3 reads TGTGCCAGCAGCTTAGATGGGGTCAGGGGAGAGACCCAGTACTTC. It codes for CASSLDGVRGETQYF. Complete variable domain (other parts from reference TRBV11-2 and TRBJ2-5): EAGVAQSPRYKIIEKRQSVAFWCNPISGHATLYWYQQILGQGPKLLIQFQNNGVVDDSQLPKDRFSAERLKGVDSTLKIQPAKLEDSAVYLCASSLDGVRGETQYFGPGTRLLVL.